The TCR beta chain under discussion was sequenced for a study of T cells in Graves' hyperthyroidism and ophthalmopathy. General study points: The model forecast ophthalmopathy, anticipating it by a median around 6.5 months before onset.

The investigators amplified TCR beta CDR3 regions from RNA transcripts. The TCR CDR3 was amplified in a first-round RT-PCR using the HTBI primer set. TCRdb called the multiplex PCR reads again in MiXCR, with one record for every CDR3 protein. The sample yields fewer than 350,000 distinct CDR3 sequences, over 15% seen once. CDR3 size: 14 residues. In regard to this clonotype: Its target is unknown. The junction departs from germline at one end; a sequencing error may be responsible.

The sample was blood. This receptor was identified in a woman in her 40s with Graves' ophthalmopathy. The V and J genes are TRBV12-3 or TRBV12-4 and TRBJ1-5; D possibly corresponds to TRBD1 (6 bases). The CDR3 DNA follows: TGTGCCAGCAGCCCACCGGGGGCCAGTCAGCCCCAGCCTTTT. This codes for CASSPPGASQPQPF.